The next 17 T cell receptor beta chains were all read from a single sample in a study of CD8 T cells in ankylosing spondylitis. TCRdb recomputed calls from the 5' RACE reads with MiXCR, one row per CDR3 protein. Here the sample spans approximately 340,000 distinct CDR3 sequences, around 15% being singletons. The specimen was blood, either unsorted or a sorted T cell fraction (not recorded which). These receptors were taken from a male donor with ankylosing spondylitis or in good health (not recorded which).

The chain recombines TRBV2 with TRBJ2-1; D is perhaps TRBD1 or TRBD2 (5 bases each). Germline CDR1 and CDR2: SNHLY and FYNNEI. The CDR3 has 15 amino acids. The V and J ends lost 4 bases and 7 bases respectively, with 17 bases between them. CDR3 DNA: TGTGCCAGCAGTGGTTCGGATCTCTGGGGGAATGAGCAGTTCTTC. It specifies CASSGSDLWGNEQFF.

The table lists this clonotype with a few counts. The V call is TRBV7-8, the J call TRBJ2-1; maybe TRBD2 (5 bases). This CDR3 has 17 amino acids. V gave up 6 bases and J gave up 9 bases, with 27 bases separating them. CDR1 SGHVS and CDR2 FQNEAQ come from the germline V gene. The CDR3 DNA sequence: TGTGCCAGCAGTCGTACATCCCTCCGCGGGCGATCGGGTGAGCAGTTCTTC. It is translated as CASSRTSLRGRSGEQFF. Based on the CDR3 plus reference TRBV7-8 and TRBJ2-1, the full variable domain is GAGVSQSPRYKVAKRGQDVALRCDPISGHVSLFWYQQALGQGPEFLTYFQNEAQLDKSGLPSDRFFAERPEGSVSTLKIQRTQQEDSAVYLCASSRTSLRGRSGEQFFGPGTRLTVL.

There are a few counts of this clonotype. The chain links TRBV7-9 to TRBJ2-3; D remains unclear. V lost 3 bases and J lost 0, with 7 bases in between. The CDR3 runs to 14 residues. Germline V gene lookup returns CDR1 SEHNR and CDR2 FQNEAQ (reference sequence). CDR3 protein: CASSFWSSTDTQYF. CDR3 coding DNA: TGTGCCAGCAGCTTTTGGTCTAGCACAGATACGCAGTATTTT.

Only a few counts were recorded for this clonotype. The CDR3 sequence is CASSQELLAHTNTGELFF. CDR3 DNA: TGTGCCAGCAGCCAAGAACTACTAGCTCATACGAACACCGGGGAGCTGTTTTTT. The V call is TRBV3-1, the J call TRBJ2-2; a possible D gene is TRBD2 (6 bases). The CDR3 consists of 18 residues. V was shortened by 0 bases and J by 0 bases, with 14 bases between the two germline ends. Germline V CDR1 and CDR2: LGHDT, YNNKEL (reference sequence).

The chain couples TRBV20-1 to TRBJ2-3; 10 nucleotides align to TRBD2. The CDR3 loop spans 15 amino acids. With V trimmed by 5 bases and J by 1 base, 6 bases remained unmatched. From germline, CDR1 is DFQATT and CDR2 SNEGSKA (reference sequence). This CDR3 is CSAGLAGVRTDTQYF. CDR3 nucleotide sequence: TGCAGTGCTGGGCTAGCGGGAGTTCGCACAGATACGCAGTATTTT.

The chain recombines TRBV15 with TRBJ2-3; TRBD2 agrees at 7 bases. The CDR3 consists of 18 residues. Trimming took 2 bases from V and 2 from J; bases not matched to a gene: 13. Germline values: CDR1 LNHNV, CDR2 YYDKDF (reference sequence). The CDR3, as DNA: TGTGCCACCAGCAGAAGAACCATAGCGGGCGGCTTCACAGATACGCAGTATTTT. Protein sequence: CATSRRTIAGGFTDTQYF.

The chain uses TRBV4-1 and TRBJ1-4; TRBD1 is a possible D gene (5 bases). The CDR3 totals 17 residues. From germline, CDR1 is MGHRA and CDR2 YSYEKL. V was cut by 5 bases and J by 3 bases, with 19 bases left in between. Here the CDR3 DNA reads TGCGCCAGCAGCTCAAGGGAATATGGGGCCGCTAATGAAAAACTGTTTTTT. Protein product: CASSSREYGAANEKLFF.

This clonotype was counted many times. The J gene is TRBJ1-3, the V gene TRBV10-3; D is unclear. Trimming removed 4 bases at V and 0 bases at J, with 4 bases between. The CDR3 contains 13 residues. Per germline, CDR1 ENHRY and CDR2 SYGVKD. The chain's CDR3 is CAISGSSGNTIYF. DNA of the CDR3: TGTGCCATCAGTGGCAGCTCTGGAAACACCATATATTTT.

This clonotype has only a few counts. V gene TRBV5-1 combines with J gene TRBJ2-5; the D is unclear. The CDR3 spans 11 residues. Germline CDR1 reads SGHRS; CDR2 reads YFSETQ. Trimming shortened V by 7 bases and J by 1 base, and 5 bases separated the two germline ends. CDR3 loop: CASRSQETQYF. The CDR3 bases are TGCGCCAGCCGTTCCCAAGAGACCCAGTACTTC.

This clonotype has at least ten counts. The chain employs TRBV12-3 or TRBV12-4 and TRBJ2-3; 7 positions match TRBD1. The ends lost 6 bases at V and 4 bases at J; junction bases unmatched: 7. This CDR3 comprises 14 residues. In DNA form, the CDR3 reads TGTGCCAGCAGACCCGGACAGGCTTCAGATACGCAGTATTTT. Translation: CASRPGQASDTQYF.

The sample holds a few counts of this clonotype. This rearrangement joins TRBV6-1 to TRBJ1-6; D unclear. V was trimmed by 7 bases and J by 3 bases, leaving 13 bases between them. Germline V CDR1 and CDR2: MNHNS, SASEGT. This CDR3 has 15 amino acids. The CDR3 DNA follows: TGTGCCAGCACGGAGGGCAGCATCTATAATTCACCCCTCCACTTT. It encodes CASTEGSIYNSPLHF.

This clonotype was detected many times. The chain links TRBV12-3 or TRBV12-4 to TRBJ2-3, with 14 bases identical to TRBD2. V lost 5 bases, J lost 4 bases, and 5 bases stayed unmatched. The CDR3 runs 16 residues. The DNA of the CDR3 is TGTGCCAGCAGTCCCGGGACTAGCGGGAGATCAGATACGCAGTATTTT. This codes for CASSPGTSGRSDTQYF.

The chain joins TRBV7-2 to TRBJ1-2, with 9 bases matching TRBD1. The V gene end was trimmed by 5 bases and the J gene end by 3 bases; junction bases not matched to a gene: 7. Germline lookup yields CDR1 SGHTA and CDR2 FQGNSA. The CDR3 loop spans 15 amino acids. CDR3 DNA sequence: TGTGCCAGCAGCCGGGACAGGGTGCCGTACTATGGCTACACCTTC. Its translation is CASSRDRVPYYGYTF.

This clonotype has only a few counts. The rearrangement joins TRBV5-5 to TRBJ1-2; TRBD1 matches 7 bases. This CDR3 is 15 amino acids long. From germline, CDR1 is SGHKS and CDR2 YYEKEE (reference sequence). Trimming removed 0 bases from V and 3 bases from J; junction bases left unmatched: 5. The CDR3 region is CASSLVGGPDYGYTF. CDR3 sequence (DNA): TGTGCCAGCAGCTTGGTAGGGGGCCCCGACTATGGCTACACCTTC.

The genes are TRBV7-9 and TRBJ2-2; 11 bases match TRBD2. Germline loops: CDR1 SEHNR, CDR2 FQNEAQ (reference sequence). This CDR3 comprises 17 residues. V was clipped by 5 bases and J by 6 bases; unmatched bases: 11. CDR3 loop: CASSGLTSGIVAGELFF. The CDR3 DNA reads TGTGCCAGCAGCGGCCTGACTAGCGGGATCGTGGCCGGGGAGCTGTTTTTT.

In this sample, this clonotype turned up many times. The chain links TRBV6-1 to TRBJ2-2; 9 nucleotides agree with TRBD1. This CDR3 has 14 residues. The germline gives CDR1 MNHNS, CDR2 SASEGT. V shed 9 bases, J shed 2 bases, and the junction held 4 bases outside the gene matches. In DNA form, the CDR3 reads TGTGCCAGTAGACAGGGGGTTAACACCGGGGAGCTGTTTTTT. Its translation: CASRQGVNTGELFF.

At least ten counts were recorded for this clonotype. V gene TRBV11-1 combines with J gene TRBJ2-3, with D possibly being TRBD1 or TRBD2 (6 bases each). The CDR3 contains 18 residues. The germline V and J ends were trimmed by 4 bases and 2 bases, with 22 bases remaining between them. The V gene's germline CDR1 is SGHAT and CDR2 FQDESV (reference sequence). The CDR3: CASSSGKPRDTDTDTQYF. The CDR3 DNA reads as TGTGCCAGCAGCTCCGGTAAGCCGCGGGACACGGACACAGATACGCAGTATTTT.